These 17 T cell receptor beta chains were sequenced from one sample in a study of T cells in women clearing cervical HPV infection. TCRdb's copy holds only in-frame clones and misses some; the assay was immunoSEQ multiplex PCR. The ten top clones account for around 3%, within a sample of tens of thousands of clones. Specimen: blood buffy coat. Source of these receptors: a woman aged 18-70 years with a cervical HPV16 infection that either progressed to CIN3+ or cleared (not recorded which).

On this clone itself: Sequencing ends 3 residues short of the CDR3 end; the germline J gene provides the rest. The chain employs TRBV20-1 and TRBJ2-3, with D tentatively TRBD1 (5 bases). Trimming cost V 2 bases and J 1 base, with 10 bases left between them. The germline V gene encodes CDR1 DFQATT and CDR2 SNEGSKA (reference sequence). This CDR3 is 14 amino acids long. The CDR3: CSARLGVGTDTQYF. Incomplete CDR3 DNA: TGCAGTGCTAGACTAGGGGTCGGCACAGATACG.

In the case of this clone: The CDR3 extends 3 residues past the end of the read, so its final part is completed from the germline J gene. The gene calls are TRBV20-1 and TRBJ1-2, with D tentatively TRBD1 (5 bases). The CDR3 sequence is 13 residues long. Germline values: CDR1 DFQATT, CDR2 SNEGSKA (reference sequence). The V and J ends lost 4 bases and 2 bases respectively, with 11 bases between them. CDR3 DNA (partial): TGCAGTGCTAACCAGGGCAGCAACTATGGC. It specifies CSANQGSNYG. The CDR3 reads in full as CSANQGSNYGYTF.

For this clone: Read data end 3 residues before the CDR3 end; the end is taken from the germline J gene. V gene TRBV19 combines with J gene TRBJ2-5, with 11 bases matching TRBD2. Germline V gives CDR1 LNHDA, CDR2 SQIVND (reference sequence). V was clipped by 5 bases and J by 1 base; unmatched bases: 3. The CDR3 has 15 amino acids. The CDR3 bases that were read are TGTGCCAGTAGTGCGGGGACTAGCGGCCAAGAGACC. It encodes CASSAGTSGQET. The CDR3 reads in full as CASSAGTSGQETQYF.

As regards this clone: From the germline J gene comes the end of the CDR3, since the read stops 3 residues before it. The genes are TRBV2 and TRBJ2-3, with D possibly TRBD1 on 6 matching bases. CDR3 length: 15 residues. V dropped 6 bases and J dropped 7 bases, with 20 bases sitting between them. CDR1 and CDR2 (germline): SNHLY, FYNNEI. The CDR3 loop reads CASSNMPGAGNTQYF. The part of the CDR3 DNA that was read is TGTGCCAGCAGCAATATGCCAGGGGCAGGGAATACG.

A note on this clone: Read coverage stops 3 residues before the CDR3 terminus; the germline J gene supplies the remainder. The chain uses TRBV28 and TRBJ1-4; D possibly corresponds to TRBD1 (6 bases). V dropped 6 bases and J dropped 8 bases, with 16 bases sitting between them. This CDR3 comprises 14 residues. Germline V gives CDR1 MDHEN, CDR2 SYDVKM. The sequenced part of the CDR3 DNA is TGTGCCAGCAGCTCAGGGGCGCGGGAGGAAAAA. This encodes CASSSGAREEK. The CDR3 in its entirety is CASSSGAREEKLFF.

About this clone: With the read ending 3 residues before the CDR3 end, the germline J gene is used to fill in that end. The chain carries TRBV29-1 and TRBJ2-3, with D perhaps TRBD1 (6 bases). Germline V gene lookup returns CDR1 SQVTM and CDR2 ANQGSEA. The CDR3 is 11 residues long. The germline V and J ends were trimmed by 6 bases and 4 bases, with 8 bases remaining between them. CDR3 amino acids: CSVDSSDTQYF. CDR3 DNA (partial): TGCAGCGTGGACAGTTCAGATACG.

With regard to this clone: The CDR3 is cut off 3 residues early in the read; its end comes from the germline J gene. The chain links TRBV5-1 to TRBJ2-1; maybe TRBD1 (6 bases). The CDR3 covers 15 residues. Trimming cost V 3 bases and J 3 bases, with 13 bases left between them. Germline assignment: CDR1 SGHRS and CDR2 YFSETQ. The CDR3: CASSSQQGFYNEQFF. Partial CDR3 DNA: TGCGCCAGCAGCTCTCAACAGGGTTTCTACAATGAG.

A word on this clone: The read terminates 3 residues ahead of where the CDR3 ends, so the germline J gene completes it. The chain recombines TRBV20-1 with TRBJ2-1, with 8 nucleotides matching TRBD2. The CDR3 has 14 residues. V dropped 3 bases and J dropped 5; count of bases not matched to a gene: 6. Germline V lookup: CDR1 DFQATT, CDR2 SNEGSKA (reference sequence). The CDR3 loop reads CSARDSGANNEQFF. The DNA read from the CDR3 is TGCAGTGCTAGGGATAGCGGGGCTAACAATGAG.

As regards this clone: The read halts 3 residues ahead of the CDR3 end, with the missing end drawn from the germline J gene. This sequence joins TRBV20-1 and TRBJ2-7, with 9 bases identical to TRBD2. From germline, CDR1 is DFQATT and CDR2 SNEGSKA (reference sequence). V lost 0 bases to trimming and J lost 3 bases; unmatched junction nucleotides: 6. The CDR3 extends over 15 amino acids. The CDR3 is CSARDRAGGLYEQYF. The sequenced CDR3 bases are TGCAGTGCTAGAGATAGAGCGGGAGGACTCTACGAG.

CDR3 loop: CSARDLSRMNTEAFF. The CDR3 bases that were read are TGCAGTGCTAGAGATTTATCCAGAATGAACACTGAA. The chain employs TRBV20-1 and TRBJ1-1; no definite D call. The read ends 3 residues shy of where the CDR3 ends; the end is completed using the germline J gene. There are 15 residues in the CDR3. Per the germline V gene, CDR1 is DFQATT and CDR2 is SNEGSKA (reference sequence). V lost 0 bases and J lost 0, with 11 bases in between.

Turning to this clone: The sequence runs out 3 residues before the end of the CDR3; the remainder is reconstructed from the germline J gene. V and J are TRBV5-1 and TRBJ2-7; 7 nucleotides align to TRBD2. Losses at the gene ends were 4 bases for V and 5 bases for J; bases not matched to a gene: 9. Germline CDR1 reads SGHRS; CDR2 reads YFSETQ. There are 14 residues in the CDR3. CDR3 residues: CASSRAGVPHEQYF. CDR3 DNA, as far as it was read: TGCGCCAGCAGCAGGGCGGGAGTTCCTCACGAG.

A note on this clone: The observed sequence ends 3 residues before the CDR3 terminus, with the missing tail filled in from the germline J gene. This chain uses TRBV28 with TRBJ1-3; 8 positions agree with TRBD1. This CDR3 is built from 17 residues. V was pared by 5 bases and J by 2 bases, with 11 bases of the junction left unmatched. Germline V gene sequence: CDR1 MDHEN, CDR2 SYDVKM. The CDR3 DNA, read in part, is TGTGCCAGCAGTATCCGGACAGGGTTAATCCCTGGAAACACC. Protein: CASSIRTGLIPGNT. The entire CDR3 reads CASSIRTGLIPGNTIYF.

A word on this clone: The read terminates 3 residues ahead of where the CDR3 ends, so the germline J gene completes it. The chain is built from TRBV5-1 and TRBJ2-3, with D hard to call. The CDR3 extends over 15 amino acids. CDR1 and CDR2 (germline): SGHRS, YFSETQ. Trimming left V 0 bases short and J 6 bases short, with 14 bases between. The part of the CDR3 DNA that was read is TGCGCCAGCAGCTTGGGGGTGTTATCCGGGGATACG. It translates to CASSLGVLSGDT. The entire CDR3 sequence reads CASSLGVLSGDTQYF.

This clone shows up as medium-sized (0.01 to 0.1%) by frequency. The missing CDR3 end, 3 residues past where the read stops, is filled in from the germline J gene. V is TRBV6-4 and J is TRBJ2-3; 14 bases match TRBD2. This CDR3 comprises 19 residues. CDR1 MRHNA and CDR2 SNTAGT come from the germline V gene. After removal of 0 bases from V and 7 bases from J, the junction contained 12 bases not matched to a gene. The CDR3 bases that were read are TGTGCCAGCAGTGACTCGCAGGGGACTAGCGGGAGAGGGAGGTATACG. Its protein product is CASSDSQGTSGRGRYT. The entire CDR3 protein reads CASSDSQGTSGRGRYTQYF.

Notes on this clone: The sequence runs out 3 residues before the end of the CDR3; the remainder is reconstructed from the germline J gene. J is TRBJ2-2 and V is TRBV5-1, with 8 bases lining up with TRBD1. Germline lookup yields CDR1 SGHRS and CDR2 YFSETQ. The junction had 4 bases not matched to a gene; V was cut back by 3 bases and J by 6 bases. This CDR3 spans 14 amino acids. CDR3 protein: CASSSIQGAGELFF. Partial CDR3 DNA: TGCGCCAGCAGCTCAATACAGGGGGCCGGGGAG. The entire variable domain, with the rest obtained from reference TRBV5-1 and TRBJ2-2, is as follows: KAGVTQTPRYLIKTRGQQVTLSCSPISGHRSVSWYQQTPGQGLQFLFEYFSETQRNKGNFPGRFSGRQFSNSRSEMNVSTLELGDSALYLCASSSIQGAGELFFGEGSRLTVL.

Remarks on this clone: The CDR3 extends 3 residues past the end of the read, so its final part is completed from the germline J gene. This sequence joins TRBV20-1 and TRBJ2-1; 12 bases line up with TRBD2. The germline gives CDR1 DFQATT, CDR2 SNEGSKA (reference sequence). V shed 5 bases and J 7 bases; nucleotides not matched to a gene: 3. The CDR3 has 13 residues. CDR3 protein: CSASGTSGNEQFF. The sequenced part of the CDR3 DNA is TGCAGTGCTTCTGGGACTAGCGGGAATGAG.

Of note for this clone: The read halts 3 residues ahead of the CDR3 end, with the missing end drawn from the germline J gene. The chain is built from TRBV20-1 and TRBJ2-3; D not resolved. Germline V gives CDR1 DFQATT, CDR2 SNEGSKA (reference sequence). CDR3 length equals 12 residues. Trimming took off 3 bases at V and 3 bases at J, with 7 bases between the two ends. The CDR3 spells CSASQNTDTQYF. The covered CDR3 bases are TGCAGTGCTAGCCAGAATACAGATACG.